The 8 T cell receptor beta chains reported below all come from one sample, sequenced in a study of blood T cell repertoires in COVID-19 (dated by TCRdb to 2019 to 2021). Receptor amplification or capture employed the immunoSEQ multiplex PCR assay. In TCRdb, the immuneACCESS table is reduced to in-frame sequences with V and J assigned. These tables do not hold every clone; where another copy was compared, an unresolved V gene accounts for under half, and the others remain unexplained. The sample records about 60,000 clones, about 91% of which are singletons. The top ten clones comprise around 2.3% of the sample. Sequencing used peripheral blood. These receptors were taken from a man in his sixties with acute or convalescent COVID-19.

V is TRBV7-6 and J is TRBJ2-7, with D perhaps TRBD1 (6 bases). V was trimmed by 0 bases and J by 0 bases, leaving 15 bases between them. This CDR3 spans 17 amino acids. Germline values: CDR1 SGHVS, CDR2 FNYEAQ. The CDR3 DNA sequence: TGTGCCAGCAGCTTAGCGGGGTCTGGGACAACCTCCTACGAGCAGTACTTC. Amino acids: CASSLAGSGTTSYEQYF.

V gene TRBV28 combines with J gene TRBJ2-7; TRBD1 matches 7 bases. With 6 bases clipped from V and 4 bases from J, the junction kept 15 bases outside the gene matches. The CDR3 runs to 16 residues. Germline lookup yields CDR1 MDHEN and CDR2 SYDVKM. CDR3 sequence: CASREAPTGIRYEQYF. DNA for the CDR3: TGTGCCAGCAGGGAAGCCCCGACAGGGATAAGGTACGAGCAGTACTTC.

The CDR3 here is CASSIKVREGAKNEQYF. In DNA form, the CDR3 reads TGTGCCAGTAGTATCAAGGTGCGTGAGGGGGCTAAAAACGAGCAGTACTTC. The chain combines TRBV19 with TRBJ2-7; 7 bases map to TRBD1. Germline V gene data show CDR1 as LNHDA and CDR2 as SQIVND (reference sequence). J lost 5 bases, V lost 3 bases, and 16 bases had no gene match. This CDR3 contains 17 residues. Together with reference TRBV19 and TRBJ2-7, the CDR3 gives the full variable domain: DGGITQSPKYLFRKEGQNVTLSCEQNLNHDAMYWYRQDPGQGLRLIYYSQIVNDFQKGDIAEGYSVSREKKESFPLTVTSAQKNPTAFYLCASSIKVREGAKNEQYFGPGTRLTVT.

The rearrangement joins TRBV7-2 to TRBJ2-5, with 8 bases identical to TRBD2. V shed 3 bases, J shed 2 bases, and the junction held 2 bases outside the gene matches. Germline values: CDR1 SGHTA, CDR2 FQGNSA. The CDR3 spans 14 residues. CDR3: CASSLSSGQETQYF. The DNA for the CDR3 is TGTGCCAGCAGCTTGTCTAGCGGGCAAGAGACCCAGTACTTC.

The gene calls are TRBV3-1 (or the pseudogene TRBV3-2) and TRBJ2-2; 11 bases align to TRBD1. The CDR3 has 15 residues. Germline-derived CDR1 and CDR2 are LGHDT and YNNKEL (reference sequence). With 4 bases clipped from V and 6 bases from J, the junction kept 4 bases outside the gene matches. This CDR3 reads CASSPSGQGAGELFF. The CDR3 DNA reads TGTGCCAGCAGCCCTTCGGGACAGGGGGCCGGGGAGCTGTTTTTT.

The V call is TRBV21-1, the J call TRBJ2-6; TRBD2, the D gene given by the table, was not confirmed from the DNA. TRBV21-1 is tagged as a pseudogene. The CDR3 length is 17 residues. This CDR3 reads CASNELAGGSGANVLTF. The CDR3 DNA reads TGTGCCAGCAACGAACTAGCGGGGGGCTCTGGGGCCAACGTCCTGACTTTC.

A single count supports this clone. The chain is built from TRBV28 and TRBJ2-2; TRBD1 might be the D (6 bases). V gave up 4 bases and J gave up 4 bases, with 19 bases separating them. The CDR3 has 17 amino acids. Germline assignment: CDR1 MDHEN and CDR2 SYDVKM. The CDR3 is CASSSPTPGHSTGELFF. For the CDR3, the DNA is TGTGCCAGCAGTTCTCCCACTCCGGGACACAGCACCGGGGAGCTGTTTTTT.

This chain links TRBV19 with TRBJ1-5; TRBD1 agrees at 8 bases. This CDR3 has 15 residues. The germline gives CDR1 LNHDA, CDR2 SQIVND (reference sequence). J lost 5 bases, V lost 1 base, and 4 bases had no gene match. The CDR3 here is CASSIGSGGYQPQHF. CDR3 sequence (DNA): TGTGCCAGTAGTATAGGGTCAGGGGGCTATCAGCCCCAGCATTTT.